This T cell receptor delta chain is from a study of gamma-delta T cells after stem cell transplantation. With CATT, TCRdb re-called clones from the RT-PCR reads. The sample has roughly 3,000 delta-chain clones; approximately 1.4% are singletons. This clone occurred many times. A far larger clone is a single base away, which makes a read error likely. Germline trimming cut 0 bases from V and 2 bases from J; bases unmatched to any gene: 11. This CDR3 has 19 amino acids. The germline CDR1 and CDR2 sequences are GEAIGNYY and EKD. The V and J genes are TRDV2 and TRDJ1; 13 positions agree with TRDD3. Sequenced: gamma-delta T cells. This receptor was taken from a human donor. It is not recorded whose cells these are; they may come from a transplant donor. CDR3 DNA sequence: TGTGCCTGTGACACCATACGGCCACTGGGGGATACGAGAACCGATAAACTCATCTTT. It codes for CACDTIRPLGDTRTDKLIF.